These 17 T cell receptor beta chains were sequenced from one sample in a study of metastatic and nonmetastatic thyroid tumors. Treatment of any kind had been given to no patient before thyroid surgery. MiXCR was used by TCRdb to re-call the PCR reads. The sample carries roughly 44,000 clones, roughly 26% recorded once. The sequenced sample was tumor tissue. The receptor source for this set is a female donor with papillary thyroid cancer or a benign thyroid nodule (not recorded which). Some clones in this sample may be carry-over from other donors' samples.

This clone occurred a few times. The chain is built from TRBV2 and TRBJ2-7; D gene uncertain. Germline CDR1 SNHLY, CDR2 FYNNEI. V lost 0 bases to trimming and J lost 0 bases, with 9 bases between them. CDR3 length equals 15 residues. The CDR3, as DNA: TGTGCCAGCAGTGAAGCGGTTACAGCCTCCTACGAGCAGTACTTC. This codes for CASSEAVTASYEQYF.

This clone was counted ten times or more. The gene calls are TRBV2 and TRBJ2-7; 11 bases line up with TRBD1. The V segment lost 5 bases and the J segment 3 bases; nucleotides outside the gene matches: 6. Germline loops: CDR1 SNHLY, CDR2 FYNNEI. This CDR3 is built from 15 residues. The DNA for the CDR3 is TGTGCCAGCAGTCCGGACAGGGGGCGAATCTACGAGCAGTACTTC. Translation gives CASSPDRGRIYEQYF.

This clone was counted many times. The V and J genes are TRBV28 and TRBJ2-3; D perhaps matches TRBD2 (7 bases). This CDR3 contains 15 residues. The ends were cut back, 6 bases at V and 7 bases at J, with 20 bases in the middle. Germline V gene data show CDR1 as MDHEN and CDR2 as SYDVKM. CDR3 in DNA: TGTGCCAGCAGACCGGGGGGCAGGGCTGGCTATACGCAGTATTTT. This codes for CASRPGGRAGYTQYF. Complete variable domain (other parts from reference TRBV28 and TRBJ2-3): DVKVTQSSRYLVKRTGEKVFLECVQDMDHENMFWYRQDPGLGLRLIYFSYDVKMKEKGDIPEGYSVSREKKERFSLILESASTNQTSMYLCASRPGGRAGYTQYFGPGTRLTVL.

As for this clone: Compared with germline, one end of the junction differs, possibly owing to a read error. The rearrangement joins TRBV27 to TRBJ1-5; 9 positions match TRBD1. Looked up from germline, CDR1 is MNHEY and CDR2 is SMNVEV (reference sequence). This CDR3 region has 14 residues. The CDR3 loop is CASSNRGRNQPQHF. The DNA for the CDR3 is TGTGCCAGCAGTAACAGGGGGCGGAATCAGCCGCAGCATTTT.

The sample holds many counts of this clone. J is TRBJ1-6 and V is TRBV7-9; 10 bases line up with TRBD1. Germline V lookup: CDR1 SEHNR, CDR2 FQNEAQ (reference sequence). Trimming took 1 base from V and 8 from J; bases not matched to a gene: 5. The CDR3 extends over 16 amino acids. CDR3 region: CASSLDGDRGDSPLHF. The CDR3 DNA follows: TGTGCCAGCAGCTTAGACGGGGACAGGGGAGATTCACCCCTCCACTTT.

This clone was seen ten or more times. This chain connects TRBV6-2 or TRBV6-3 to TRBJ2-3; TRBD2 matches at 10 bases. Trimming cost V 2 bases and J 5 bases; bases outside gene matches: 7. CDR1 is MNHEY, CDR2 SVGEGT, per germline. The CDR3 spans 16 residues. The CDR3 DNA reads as TGTGCCAGCAGTTACCCTAGCGGGAGAGGGGGAGATACGCAGTATTTT. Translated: CASSYPSGRGGDTQYF.

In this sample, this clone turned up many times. This chain's CDR3 is CASSLRDRAGYTF. DNA for the CDR3: TGTGCCAGCAGTCTCCGAGACAGGGCTGGCTACACCTTC. The chain links TRBV28 to TRBJ1-2; the match to TRBD1 covers 7 bases. CDR1 is MDHEN, CDR2 SYDVKM, per germline. V lost 5 bases to trimming and J lost 7 bases; unmatched junction nucleotides: 7. The CDR3 covers 13 residues.

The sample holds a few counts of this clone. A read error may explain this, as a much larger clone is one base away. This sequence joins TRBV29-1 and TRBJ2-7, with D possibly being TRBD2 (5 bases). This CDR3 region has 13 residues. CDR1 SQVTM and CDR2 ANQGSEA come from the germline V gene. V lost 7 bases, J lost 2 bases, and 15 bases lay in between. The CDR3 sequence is CSARLSEPYEQYF. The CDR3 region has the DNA TGCAGCGCCAGACTATCGGAGCCCTACGAGCAGTACTTC.

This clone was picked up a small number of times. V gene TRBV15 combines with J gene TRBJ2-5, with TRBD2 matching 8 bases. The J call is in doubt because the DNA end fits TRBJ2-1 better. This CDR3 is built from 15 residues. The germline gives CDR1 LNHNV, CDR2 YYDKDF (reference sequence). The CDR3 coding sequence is TGTGCCACCAGCAGAGATGGGACTAGTTCGAATGAGCAGTTCTTC. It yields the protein CATSRDGTSSNEQFF.

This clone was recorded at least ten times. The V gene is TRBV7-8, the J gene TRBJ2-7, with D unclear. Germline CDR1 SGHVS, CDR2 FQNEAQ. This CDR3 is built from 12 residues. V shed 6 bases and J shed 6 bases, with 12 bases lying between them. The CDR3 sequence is CASSRAAFEQYF. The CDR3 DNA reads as TGTGCCAGCAGTAGGGCAGCGTTCGAGCAGTACTTC.

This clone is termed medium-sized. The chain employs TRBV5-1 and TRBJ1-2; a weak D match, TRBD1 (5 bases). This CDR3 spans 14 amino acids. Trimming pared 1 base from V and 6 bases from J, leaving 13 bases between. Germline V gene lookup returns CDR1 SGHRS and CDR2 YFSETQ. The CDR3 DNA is TGCGCCAGCAGCTTGTCGGCGGGGCAGGATGGCTACACCTTC. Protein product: CASSLSAGQDGYTF.

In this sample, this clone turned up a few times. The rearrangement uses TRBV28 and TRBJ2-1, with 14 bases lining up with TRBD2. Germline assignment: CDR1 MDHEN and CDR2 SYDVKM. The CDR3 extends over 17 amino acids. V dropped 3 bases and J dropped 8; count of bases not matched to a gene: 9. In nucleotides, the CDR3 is TGTGCCAGCAGTTTTTCCAGACTAGCGGGAGGGCGCGATGAGCAGTTCTTC. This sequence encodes CASSFSRLAGGRDEQFF.

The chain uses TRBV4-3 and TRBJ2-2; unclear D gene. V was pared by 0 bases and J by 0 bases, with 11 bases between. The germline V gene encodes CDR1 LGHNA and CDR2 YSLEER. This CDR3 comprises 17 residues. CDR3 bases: TGCGCCAGCAGCCAAGATGTCGTGAGCTCGAACACCGGGGAGCTGTTTTTT. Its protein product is CASSQDVVSSNTGELFF.

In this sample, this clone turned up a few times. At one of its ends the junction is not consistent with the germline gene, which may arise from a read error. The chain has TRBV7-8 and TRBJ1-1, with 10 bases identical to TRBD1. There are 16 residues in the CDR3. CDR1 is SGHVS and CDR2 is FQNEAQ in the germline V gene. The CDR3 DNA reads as TGTGCCTGCAGCATTGGGACAGGGGCGTCGAACACTGAAGCTTTCTTC. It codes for CACSIGTGASNTEAFF.

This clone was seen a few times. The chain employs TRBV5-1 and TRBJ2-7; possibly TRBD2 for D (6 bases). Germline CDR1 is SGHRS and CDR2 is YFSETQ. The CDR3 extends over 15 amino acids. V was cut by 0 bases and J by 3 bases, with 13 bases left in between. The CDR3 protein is CASSLVSGSFYEQYF. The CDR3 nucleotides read TGCGCCAGCAGCTTGGTGAGCGGGTCCTTCTACGAGCAGTACTTC.

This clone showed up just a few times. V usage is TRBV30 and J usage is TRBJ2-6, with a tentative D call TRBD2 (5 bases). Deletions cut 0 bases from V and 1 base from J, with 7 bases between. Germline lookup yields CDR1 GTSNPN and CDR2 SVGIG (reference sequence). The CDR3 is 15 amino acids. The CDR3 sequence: CAWSVGGSGANVLTF. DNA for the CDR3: TGTGCCTGGAGTGTGGGCGGGTCTGGGGCCAACGTCCTGACTTTC.

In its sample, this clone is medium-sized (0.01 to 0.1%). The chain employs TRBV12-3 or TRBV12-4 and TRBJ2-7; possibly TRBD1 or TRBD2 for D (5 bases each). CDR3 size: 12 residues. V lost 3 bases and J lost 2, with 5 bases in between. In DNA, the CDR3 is TGTGCCAGCAGTTTGGGGGCCTACGAGCAGTACTTC. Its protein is CASSLGAYEQYF.